This TCR beta chain stems from a study of T cells in Graves' hyperthyroidism and ophthalmopathy. The junction had 13 bases not matched to a gene; V was cut back by 3 bases and J by 8 bases. The CDR3 runs to 16 residues. Germline-derived CDR1 and CDR2 are MDHEN and SYDVKM. At least ten counts were recorded for this clonotype. Its antigen is unknown. Regions amplified from RNA transcripts were the TCR beta CDR3 regions. When the TCR CDR3 underwent first-round RT-PCR, the HTBI primer set was used. MiXCR, applied by TCRdb to the multiplex PCR reads, yields one record per CDR3 protein. Of 250,000 to 350,000 distinct CDR3 sequences detected, over 15% appear once; the ten largest clones hold over 50%. Findings and limits, study-wide: Most thyroid clonotypes that were expanded above 0.001 also turned up in blood.

V usage is TRBV28 and J usage is TRBJ1-3; 7 bases line up with TRBD1. The receptor was derived from a woman between 55 and 75 years old with Graves' ophthalmopathy. The sequencing sample was made of blood. The CDR3 spells CASSLQGGDRRHTIYF. DNA of the CDR3: TGTGCCAGCAGTTTGCAAGGGGGCGACAGGCGACACACCATATATTTT.